Listed here are 8 T cell receptor beta chains from one sample, sequenced in a study of blood T cell repertoires in COVID-19. TCRdb's copy holds only in-frame clones and misses some; the assay was immunoSEQ multiplex PCR. The table has tens of thousands of clones, around 85% seen once; the top ten hold 5.3%. The sequenced sample consisted of peripheral blood. The receptor set was obtained from a man between 70 and 80 years old with acute or convalescent COVID-19.

This chain links TRBV5-1 with TRBJ1-2, with TRBD1 matching over 7 bases. The CDR3 contains 14 residues. V was clipped by 0 bases and J by 4 bases; unmatched bases: 3. Per the germline V gene, CDR1 is SGHRS and CDR2 is YFSETQ. The CDR3 sequence: CASSLGQGAYGYTF. CDR3 DNA: TGCGCCAGCAGCTTGGGACAGGGAGCCTATGGCTACACCTTC.

The chain is built from TRBV5-1 and TRBJ2-5; D gene uncertain. This CDR3 comprises 13 residues. Germline CDR1 SGHRS, CDR2 YFSETQ. The V and J ends lost 4 bases and 1 base respectively, with 8 bases between them. The CDR3 nucleotides read TGCGCCAGCAGCCCCTCCCCCCAAGAGACCCAGTACTTC. Translation: CASSPSPQETQYF. Together with reference TRBV5-1 and TRBJ2-5, the CDR3 gives the full variable domain: KAGVTQTPRYLIKTRGQQVTLSCSPISGHRSVSWYQQTPGQGLQFLFEYFSETQRNKGNFPGRFSGRQFSNSRSEMNVSTLELGDSALYLCASSPSPQETQYFGPGTRLLVL.

J is TRBJ1-1 and V is TRBV28; D may be TRBD1 (6 bases). Germline V gene sequence: CDR1 MDHEN, CDR2 SYDVKM. V lost 4 bases, J lost 0 bases, and 9 bases lay in between. The CDR3 is made up of 14 amino acids. DNA for the CDR3: TGTGCCAGCAGTTCGGGACAATTGAACACTGAAGCTTTCTTT. It translates to CASSSGQLNTEAFF.

The chain links TRBV5-4 to TRBJ1-1; TRBD1 matches at 9 bases. J was trimmed by 6 bases and V by 1 base; bases with no gene match: 7. Looked up from germline, CDR1 is SGHNT and CDR2 is YYREEE (reference sequence). The CDR3 is made up of 15 amino acids. DNA for the CDR3: TGTGCCAGCAGCTTGAAGGGGGGACAGGGACCTGAAGCTTTCTTT. Its protein product is CASSLKGGQGPEAFF.

The rearrangement joins TRBV29-1 to TRBJ2-1, with a possible D match to TRBD2 (7 bases). V was pared by 7 bases and J by 1 base, with 20 bases between. Germline V gene lookup returns CDR1 SQVTM and CDR2 ANQGSEA. CDR3 length equals 16 residues. Written as DNA, the CDR3 is TGCAGCGCCCCCGGGTTGGGGGGGGCTTCCTACAATGAGCAGTTCTTC. Protein product: CSAPGLGGASYNEQFF.

The sample holds a few counts of this clone. The chain combines TRBV5-1 with TRBJ1-1, with 7 positions matching TRBD1. Germline V gives CDR1 SGHRS, CDR2 YFSETQ. J lost 2 bases, V lost 6 bases, and 4 bases had no gene match. The CDR3 is 13 residues long. The CDR3 is CASNRQGNTEAFF. In DNA, the CDR3 is TGCGCCAGCAACCGACAGGGTAACACTGAAGCTTTCTTT.

This clone appeared a single time. This rearrangement joins TRBV6-6 to TRBJ2-5; D possibly corresponds to TRBD2 (6 bases). The CDR3 runs to 15 residues. V lost 4 bases and J lost 3, with 15 bases in between. Germline values: CDR1 MNHNY, CDR2 SVGAGI (reference sequence). Written as DNA, the CDR3 is TGTGCCAGCAGTTCTGGTCGGGACTTCGAAGAGACCCAGTACTTC. Translation: CASSSGRDFEETQYF.

The chain links TRBV6-5 to TRBJ1-1; 8 positions match TRBD1. CDR1 is MNHEY, CDR2 SVGAGI, per germline. The CDR3 is 16 residues long. J was trimmed by 1 base and V by 0 bases; bases with no gene match: 4. The CDR3 sequence: CASSYSPTGANTEAFF. The CDR3 nucleotides are TGTGCCAGCAGTTACTCCCCGACAGGGGCGAACACTGAAGCTTTCTTT.